This T cell receptor (beta chain) appears in the sequencing data of a study of PD-1 blockade in classical Hodgkin lymphoma (TCRdb year 2020). At the level of the whole study: Nivolumab dosing was 3 mg/kg intravenously every 2 weeks, continuing until either disease progression or unacceptable toxicity. The study used CyTOF and TCR beta sequencing to define a peripheral blood immune signature of response to PD-1 blockade in classical Hodgkin lymphoma. Findings and caveats that apply to the study as a whole: Trial patients with a complete response had baseline diversity similar to that of newly diagnosed patients, while partial responders and progressors had significantly lower diversity. The study covered only a single clinical trial cohort, and the causes of the repertoire differences, possibly disease activity or prior therapy, were still not defined. Newly diagnosed patients were reported to have lower baseline TCR diversity than healthy donors, and relapsed/refractory patients were reported to have lower baseline TCR diversity still. A significant rise by C4D1 was seen in CD4+ but not CD8+ TCR diversity (p=0.0027 vs p=0.16), with the rise being most apparent in complete responders (p=0.02). Diversity was lower in patients who began nivolumab less than 1 year after ASCT, so these patients were left out of later analyses to avoid confounding by immune reconstitution.

In its sample, this clone was seen a few times. The antigen it binds to is not known. It has no much larger one-base neighbor in the sample; base qualities were not kept. The time point label on this specimen signifies: cycle 4 day 1 (C4D1), after less than seven weeks of nivolumab. Relapse after autologous stem cell transplantation had occurred in all trial patients, and cohorts A, B and C were distinguished by prior brentuximab vedotin exposure. A total of over 55 patients with relapsed/refractory classical Hodgkin lymphoma made up the trial cohort, and each patient's best overall response was complete response, partial response or progressive disease. In the multi-cohort phase II CheckMate 205 trial, trial patients received single-agent nivolumab. An independent review committee assessed best overall response by applying the 2007 International Working Group response criteria. Trial PBMCs were obtained immediately prior to nivolumab initiation (C1D1) and on therapy at cycle 2 day 1 and cycle 4 day 1. After peripheral blood was drawn into 8 mL Vacutainer Cell Preparation Tubes, PBMCs were isolated by centrifugation and then cryopreserved.

Genomic DNA was isolated using the Qiagen DNeasy kit from unsorted PBMCs as well as from negatively selected CD4+ and CD8+ fractions. Amplification of TCR beta CDR3 regions was done by immunoSEQ multiplex PCR with primers that anneal to V and J segments. Amplification bias was minimized using a synthetic immune receptor repertoire, and residual bias was removed computationally after sequencing. On the study's bioinformatics: Repertoire diversity was quantified as the Shannon entropy index using custom Python scripts. The unsorted, CD4+ and CD8+ repertoires were each analyzed separately, with the exception of combined analyses, where CD4+ and CD8+ sequences were merged in silico. Clonal expansion was defined as at least a 2-fold frequency increase after treatment relative to C1D1, with a pseudocount of 0.5 for undetected baseline clones. Singleton clones were defined as clones with 0 or 1 copy at C1D1, and non-singleton clones were defined as clones with 2 or more copies. Clones expanded in unsorted samples were annotated as CD4+, CD8+ or unknown by matching protein sequences in sorted samples from the same patient. Wilcoxon tests were applied to paired samples to test diversity changes from C1D1 to C4D1. TCRdb took over this immuneACCESS table, retaining in-frame rearrangements with V and J assigned. Such tables are incomplete; in checked studies, under half of the missing clones stem from an unresolved V gene, and the remainder is unexplained. From that table come the V and J calls and clone size; the DNA was used to work out D and trimming. This sample holds 90,000 to 100,000 clones; about three quarters were observed only once. The ten largest clonotypes hold over 7.5% of the sample.

The sequenced sample was peripheral blood mononuclear cells (PBMCs), obtained before the fourth cycle of nivolumab. The clonotype comes from a human donor with classical Hodgkin lymphoma.

The CDR3 protein is CASGLPQRAYEQYF. The DNA reads TGTGCCAGCGGGCTCCCCCAGCGAGCCTACGAGCAGTACTTC. This chain joins TRBV27 to TRBJ2-7; there is no confident call for the D gene. V and J are truncated by 8 bases and 2 bases respectively, leaving an intervening sequence of 16 bases. Reading the germline V gene (reference sequence) gives CDR1 MNHEY and CDR2 SMNVEV. The CDR3 runs 14 residues from the cysteine to the phenylalanine. Left in the record is the CDR3 DNA by itself, 42 bases read in frame from the first base.